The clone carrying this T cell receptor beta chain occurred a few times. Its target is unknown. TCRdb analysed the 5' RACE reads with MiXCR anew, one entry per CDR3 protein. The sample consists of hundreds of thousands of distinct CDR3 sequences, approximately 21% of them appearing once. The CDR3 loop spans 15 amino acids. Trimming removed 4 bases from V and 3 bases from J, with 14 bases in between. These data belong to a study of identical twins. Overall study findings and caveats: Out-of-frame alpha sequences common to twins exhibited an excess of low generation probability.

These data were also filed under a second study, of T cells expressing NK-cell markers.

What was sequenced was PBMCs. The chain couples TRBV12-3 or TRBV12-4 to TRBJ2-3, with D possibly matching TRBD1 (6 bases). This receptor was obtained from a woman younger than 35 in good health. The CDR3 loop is CASSSRDTRTDTQYF. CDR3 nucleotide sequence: TGTGCCAGCAGTTCCCGGGACACTCGGACAGATACGCAGTATTTT.